The 2 T cell receptor beta chains in this list originate from one sample, sequenced in a study of control samples from healthy donors and cancer patients. TCRdb's table, derived via immunoSEQ multiplex PCR, lists solely in-frame clones and lacks some. The sample yields around 150,000 clones, under 90% seen once. Sample: blood. The receptors come from a man aged 25-45 years in good health.

This clone was seen a single time. This chain connects TRBV18 to TRBJ2-6; D is uncertain. There are 18 residues in the CDR3. With 4 bases removed from V and 3 bases from J, the gap between germline ends came to 19 bases. Germline V gives CDR1 KGHSH, CDR2 LQKENI. CDR3 sequence reads: CASSLSAVLLSGANVLTF. CDR3 DNA: TGTGCCAGCTCACTCTCTGCCGTTTTATTAAGTGGGGCCAACGTCCTGACTTTC.

The chain employs TRBV10-1 and TRBJ2-1; D is perhaps TRBD1 or TRBD2 (5 bases each). V lost 6 bases to trimming and J lost 5 bases, with 14 bases between them. CDR1 is WNHNN and CDR2 is SYGVQD in the germline V gene (reference sequence). This CDR3 has 14 residues. The CDR3 is CASREDNLDNEQFF. CDR3 nucleotides: TGCGCCAGCAGGGAGGACAATCTCGACAATGAGCAGTTCTTC.